Below, 18 T cell receptor beta chains from the same sample are listed, as sequenced in a study of CD8 T cells in Susac syndrome. The RNA input was 0.5 to 1 ug, and it was reverse transcribed with random hexamers. TCRdb analysed the immunoSEQ multiplex PCR reads with MiXCR anew, one entry per CDR3 protein. Counted here are about 130,000 distinct CDR3 sequences, 90% to 95% occurring once; the ten biggest clones make up approximately 0.12%. The sequencing sample was made of CD4+ T cells from PBMCs. Every receptor here comes from a human donor with multiple sclerosis.

The V gene is TRBV30, the J gene TRBJ1-1; D remains ambiguous. The CDR3 loop spans 18 amino acids. V gave up 0 bases and J gave up 0 bases, with 20 bases separating them. Germline V CDR1 and CDR2: GTSNPN, SVGIG (reference sequence). CDR3 in amino acids: CAWSVLSGDGGMNTEAFF. The CDR3 region has the DNA TGTGCCTGGAGTGTACTTAGTGGTGACGGCGGCATGAACACTGAAGCTTTCTTT.

The V gene is TRBV15, the J gene TRBJ1-1; D is undetermined. Germline CDR1 and CDR2: LNHNV and YYDKDF (reference sequence). This CDR3 has 13 amino acids. Between the trimmed V and J ends, which lost 1 base and 3 bases, there was a span of 6 bases. The CDR3 protein is CATSRGGDTEAFF. The CDR3 nucleotides are TGTGCCACCAGCAGAGGTGGGGACACTGAAGCTTTCTTT.

J is TRBJ2-1 and V is TRBV7-9, with D unclear. Germline V gene data show CDR1 as SEHNR and CDR2 as FQNEAQ (reference sequence). There are 11 residues in the CDR3. Trimming stripped 1 base from V and 9 bases from J, with 4 bases between. The CDR3: CASSLETEQFF. As DNA, the CDR3 is TGTGCCAGCAGCTTAGAAACTGAGCAGTTCTTC.

CDR3 DNA sequence: TGTGCCAGCACCCTGGGCTCTGGGGCCAACGTCCTGACTTTC. This gives the protein CASTLGSGANVLTF. This rearrangement joins TRBV25-1 to TRBJ2-6; D gene unclear. The V and J ends lost 7 bases and 0 bases respectively, with 7 bases between them. The germline V gene encodes CDR1 MGHDK and CDR2 SYGVNS. CDR3 length equals 14 residues.

This chain joins TRBV7-2 and TRBJ2-7; TRBD1 or TRBD2 may be the D gene (5 bases each). CDR3 size: 15 residues. The ends were cut back, 5 bases at V and 0 bases at J, with 14 bases in the middle. Germline loops: CDR1 SGHTA, CDR2 FQGNSA. This chain's CDR3 is CASSLSGQGSYEQYF. The CDR3 DNA is TGTGCCAGCAGCCTCTCGGGGCAGGGCTCCTACGAGCAGTACTTC.

This chain uses TRBV30 with TRBJ1-1; D is unresolved. Germline loops: CDR1 GTSNPN, CDR2 SVGIG (reference sequence). V was trimmed by 8 bases and J by 1 base, leaving 14 bases between them. The CDR3 contains 13 residues. The CDR3 reads CALRTVSNTEAFF. CDR3 nucleotides: TGTGCCCTTCGGACGGTCTCGAACACTGAAGCTTTCTTT.

This sequence joins TRBV7-2 and TRBJ1-1; 9 positions match TRBD1. J was trimmed by 3 bases and V by 1 base; bases with no gene match: 9. Germline V lookup: CDR1 SGHTA, CDR2 FQGNSA. This CDR3 comprises 17 residues. The CDR3 here is CASSLVAGQGWDTEAFF. As DNA, the CDR3 is TGTGCCAGCAGCTTAGTTGCGGGACAGGGATGGGACACTGAAGCTTTCTTT. The full variable domain, its missing parts supplied by reference TRBV7-2 and TRBJ1-1, is GAGVSQSPSNKVTEKGKDVELRCDPISGHTALYWYRQSLGQGLEFLIYFQGNSAPDKSGLPSDRFSAERTGGSVSTLTIQRTQQEDSAVYLCASSLVAGQGWDTEAFFGQGTRLTVV.

V usage is TRBV15 and J usage is TRBJ2-7; 10 positions agree with TRBD2. Germline trimming cut 9 bases from V and 2 bases from J; bases unmatched to any gene: 7. This CDR3 region has 14 residues. Per the germline V gene, CDR1 is LNHNV and CDR2 is YYDKDF (reference sequence). Here the CDR3 reads CATETSGYPYEQYF. The CDR3 region has the DNA TGTGCCACTGAGACTAGCGGGTATCCCTACGAGCAGTACTTC.

The chain has TRBV6-2 or TRBV6-3 and TRBJ1-1; unclear D gene. The germline gives CDR1 MNHEY, CDR2 SVGEGT. This CDR3 comprises 12 residues. Trimming cost V 2 bases and J 10 bases, with 11 bases left between them. CDR3 coding DNA: TGTGCCAGCAGTTACGAGCCCCTCGGAGCTTTCTTT. Its protein product is CASSYEPLGAFF.

The chain uses TRBV6-2 or TRBV6-3 and TRBJ2-7; D remains ambiguous. This CDR3 comprises 13 residues. Germline CDR1 reads MNHEY; CDR2 reads SVGEGT. V was cut by 8 bases and J by 3 bases, with 14 bases left in between. The CDR3 region is CASWSDILYEQYF. The CDR3 DNA sequence: TGTGCCAGCTGGAGCGACATCCTCTACGAGCAGTACTTC.

The chain recombines TRBV20-1 with TRBJ1-5; no reliable D call. Trimming cost V 4 bases and J 2 bases, with 9 bases left between them. The CDR3 has 13 amino acids. Germline loops: CDR1 DFQATT, CDR2 SNEGSKA (reference sequence). The CDR3 bases are TGCAGTGCTACCCGCAGCCGCAATCAGCCCCAGCATTTT. This gives the protein CSATRSRNQPQHF.

The chain combines TRBV29-1 with TRBJ2-4; possible D gene TRBD1, 7 bases. V gave up 4 bases and J gave up 7 bases, with 14 bases separating them. Germline CDR1 is SQVTM and CDR2 is ANQGSEA. CDR3 length: 13 amino acids. The CDR3 DNA sequence: TGCAGCGTTGCGGAGGGGGCTGGGAACATTCAGTACTTC. Its protein is CSVAEGAGNIQYF.

V gene TRBV5-4 combines with J gene TRBJ2-3, with 9 bases identical to TRBD2. Germline values: CDR1 SGHNT, CDR2 YYREEE (reference sequence). The CDR3 has 16 amino acids. The J segment lost 6 bases and the V segment lost 2 bases, leaving 10 bases of the junction unmatched. For the CDR3, the DNA is TGTGCCAGCAGCTTAGTGGTTAGCGGGAGAATGGATACGCAGTATTTT. Protein product: CASSLVVSGRMDTQYF.

V is TRBV6-2 or TRBV6-3 and J is TRBJ2-3, with TRBD2 matching 7 bases. This CDR3 is built from 14 residues. The germline gives CDR1 MNHEY, CDR2 SVGEGT. V was clipped by 6 bases and J by 6 bases; unmatched bases: 9. Here the CDR3 reads CASSLSGVFDTQYF. CDR3 DNA sequence: TGTGCCAGCAGCCTAAGCGGGGTATTCGATACGCAGTATTTT.

V gene TRBV29-1 combines with J gene TRBJ2-1; D is perhaps TRBD1 (7 bases). The CDR3 is 11 residues long. Germline V gene data show CDR1 as SQVTM and CDR2 as ANQGSEA. Trimming removed 7 bases from V and 14 bases from J, with 18 bases in between. The CDR3 nucleotides read TGCAGCGCCGGACAAGACAGGGAGGAGTTCTTC. Residues: CSAGQDREEFF.

The rearrangement uses TRBV29-1 and TRBJ1-2, with D maybe TRBD1 (5 bases). The germline V and J ends were trimmed by 5 bases and 6 bases, with 13 bases remaining between them. The V gene's germline CDR1 is SQVTM and CDR2 ANQGSEA. There are 12 residues in the CDR3. The chain's CDR3 is CSVKTRDHGYTF. The DNA for the CDR3 is TGCAGCGTTAAGACCAGGGACCATGGCTACACCTTC.

The chain recombines TRBV11-2 with TRBJ2-1, with D hard to call. V dropped 1 base and J dropped 7 bases, with 5 bases sitting between them. The CDR3 spans 12 residues. The germline gives CDR1 SGHAT, CDR2 FQNNGV. CDR3: CASSLAENEQFF. DNA of the CDR3: TGTGCCAGCAGCTTAGCCGAGAATGAGCAGTTCTTC.

The gene calls are TRBV6-1 and TRBJ2-2; 10 bases match TRBD1. V trimming: 6 bases; J trimming: 1 base; junction bases outside the gene matches: 8. This CDR3 spans 17 amino acids. Germline V gene sequence: CDR1 MNHNS, CDR2 SASEGT. The CDR3 spells CASSKPGQGVNTGELFF. The CDR3, as DNA: TGTGCCAGCAGCAAACCCGGACAGGGGGTGAACACCGGGGAGCTGTTTTTT.